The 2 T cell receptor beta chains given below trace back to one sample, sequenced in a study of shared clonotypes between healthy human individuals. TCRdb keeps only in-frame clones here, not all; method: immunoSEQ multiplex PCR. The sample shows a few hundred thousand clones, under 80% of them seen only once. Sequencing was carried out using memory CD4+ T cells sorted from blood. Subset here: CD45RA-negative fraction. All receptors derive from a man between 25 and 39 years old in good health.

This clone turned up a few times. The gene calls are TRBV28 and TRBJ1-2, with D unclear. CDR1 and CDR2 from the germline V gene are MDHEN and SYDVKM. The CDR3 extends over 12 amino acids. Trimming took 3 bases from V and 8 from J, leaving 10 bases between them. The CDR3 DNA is TGTGCCAGCAGTTTTGATCCTACAGGCTACACCTTC. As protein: CASSFDPTGYTF.

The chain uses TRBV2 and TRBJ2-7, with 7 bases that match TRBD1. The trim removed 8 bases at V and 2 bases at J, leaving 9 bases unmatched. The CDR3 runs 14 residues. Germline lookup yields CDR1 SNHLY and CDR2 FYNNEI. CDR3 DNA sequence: TGTGCCAGCTGGACCGGGACAGCTACCTACGAGCAGTACTTC. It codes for CASWTGTATYEQYF.